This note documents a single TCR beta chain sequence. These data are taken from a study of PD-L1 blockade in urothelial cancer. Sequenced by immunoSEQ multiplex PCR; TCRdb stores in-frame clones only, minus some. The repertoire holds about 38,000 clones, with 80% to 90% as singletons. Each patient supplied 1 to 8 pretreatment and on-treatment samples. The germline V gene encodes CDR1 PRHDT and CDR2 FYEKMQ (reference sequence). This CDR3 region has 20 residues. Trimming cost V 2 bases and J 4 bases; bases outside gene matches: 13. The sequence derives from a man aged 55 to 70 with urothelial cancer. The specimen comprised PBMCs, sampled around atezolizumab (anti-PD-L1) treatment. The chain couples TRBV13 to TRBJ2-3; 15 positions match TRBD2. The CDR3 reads CASSLYTRTSGRGVADTQYF. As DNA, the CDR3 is TGTGCCAGCAGCTTATATACGAGGACTAGCGGGAGGGGTGTTGCAGATACGCAGTATTTT. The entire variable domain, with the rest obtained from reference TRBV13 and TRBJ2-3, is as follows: AAGVIQSPRHLIKEKRETATLKCYPIPRHDTVYWYQQGPGQDPQFLISFYEKMQSDKGSIPDRFSAQQFSDYHSELNMSSLELGDSALYFCASSLYTRTSGRGVADTQYFGPGTRLTVL.